The 32 T cell receptor beta chains presented below share a single source sample, sequenced in a study of control samples from healthy donors and cancer patients. Method: immunoSEQ multiplex PCR; TCRdb's copy keeps in-frame clones and lacks some. Counted here are more than 100,000 clones, about nine tenths occurring once; the ten biggest clones make up less than 9.5%. Material for sequencing was blood. The receptors stem from a woman aged 18-35 years in good health.

This clone was found once. The V call is TRBV10-3, the J call TRBJ1-1; 10 nucleotides line up with TRBD1. Germline trimming cut 2 bases from V and 4 bases from J; bases unmatched to any gene: 4. CDR1 and CDR2 from the germline V gene are ENHRY and SYGVKD. CDR3 size: 15 residues. CDR3 protein: CAISETRDRGTEAFF. DNA for the CDR3: TGTGCCATCAGTGAGACCCGGGACAGGGGCACTGAAGCTTTCTTT.

The chain is built from TRBV4-2 and TRBJ2-2; weak D call: TRBD2 (6 bases). The V end was cut by 1 base, the J end by 4 bases, with 13 bases between. Germline-derived CDR1 and CDR2 are LGHNA and YNFKEQ. The CDR3 loop spans 16 amino acids. The CDR3 loop is CASSQGGGDTTGELFF. CDR3 nucleotides: TGTGCCAGCAGCCAAGGGGGAGGAGACACCACCGGGGAGCTGTTTTTT.

Here the CDR3 reads CASSLGAKQRGTNEQYF. CDR3 DNA sequence: TGTGCCAGCAGCTTAGGGGCTAAACAGCGGGGTACTAACGAGCAGTACTTC. V usage is TRBV5-5 and J usage is TRBJ2-7; 7 bases are a match to TRBD2. J was trimmed by 5 bases and V by 2 bases; bases with no gene match: 16. This CDR3 comprises 17 residues. CDR1 and CDR2 from the germline V gene are SGHKS and YYEKEE (reference sequence).

V and J are TRBV18 and TRBJ2-1; perhaps TRBD1 as D (5 bases). CDR1 KGHSH and CDR2 LQKENI come from the germline V gene. With 3 bases removed from V and 5 bases from J, the gap between germline ends came to 11 bases. CDR3 length equals 14 residues. CDR3: CASSPRQGNNEQFF. The DNA for the CDR3 is TGTGCCAGCTCACCTAGGCAGGGCAACAATGAGCAGTTCTTC. The full variable domain, its missing parts supplied by reference TRBV18 and TRBJ2-1, is NAGVMQNPRHLVRRRGQEARLRCSPMKGHSHVYWYRQLPEEGLKFMVYLQKENIIDESGMPKERFSAEFPKEGPSILRIQQVVRGDSAAYFCASSPRQGNNEQFFGPGTRLTVL.

J is TRBJ2-1 and V is TRBV5-1; the match to TRBD2 covers 7 bases. The CDR3 covers 16 residues. Germline V gives CDR1 SGHRS, CDR2 YFSETQ. Losses at the gene ends were 4 bases for V and 5 bases for J; bases not matched to a gene: 12. The CDR3 DNA reads as TGCGCCAGCAGCCCTTCCCTAGCGGCCCCCGACAATGAGCAGTTCTTC. Its translation is CASSPSLAAPDNEQFF.

V usage is TRBV21-1 and J usage is TRBJ2-7; the tabulated D call, TRBD2, remains unverified against the DNA. TRBV21-1 is classified as a pseudogene. The CDR3 is made up of 16 amino acids. CDR3 in amino acids: CASSKALRDFPYEQYF. The CDR3 nucleotides read TGTGCCAGCAGCAAAGCTCTTCGGGACTTCCCCTACGAGCAGTACTTC.

V and J are TRBV5-6 and TRBJ1-1, with no clear D. Trimming took off 4 bases at V and 6 bases at J, with 13 bases between the two ends. The germline CDR1 and CDR2 sequences are SGHDT and YYEEEE. The CDR3 runs to 13 residues. The CDR3 DNA sequence: TGTGCCAGCAGCCCGGTATCATTGTCTGAAGCTTTCTTT. Translating gives CASSPVSLSEAFF.

The chain uses TRBV12-3 or TRBV12-4 and TRBJ2-5, with D unclear. The CDR3 runs 12 residues. V was cut by 8 bases and J by 2 bases, with 9 bases left in between. The CDR3 loop reads CASAEFQETQYF. The CDR3 DNA sequence: TGTGCCAGCGCAGAGTTTCAAGAGACCCAGTACTTC.

This rearrangement joins TRBV9 to TRBJ2-3; a possible D gene is TRBD2 (6 bases). The CDR3 has 16 residues. Trimming pared 0 bases from V and 3 bases from J, leaving 14 bases between. Germline V lookup: CDR1 SGDLS, CDR2 YYNGEE. CDR3 protein: CASSVEEAGGTDTQYF. The CDR3 region has the DNA TGTGCCAGCAGCGTAGAGGAAGCGGGCGGGACAGATACGCAGTATTTT.

This clone was seen a single time. The CDR3 DNA sequence: TGTGCCAGCTCGGACTTCTCAACAGATACGCAGTATTTT. Translating gives CASSDFSTDTQYF. The rearrangement joins TRBV18 to TRBJ2-3, with D possibly TRBD2 on 5 matching bases. This CDR3 has 13 residues. V was clipped by 6 bases and J by 3 bases, with 10 bases between them. CDR1 and CDR2 (germline): KGHSH, LQKENI.

The rearrangement links TRBV9 to TRBJ2-1, with 7 bases that match TRBD2. The germline CDR1 and CDR2 sequences are SGDLS and YYNGEE. CDR3 length equals 17 residues. Trimming took 0 bases from V and 4 from J; bases not matched to a gene: 10. The CDR3 DNA reads TGTGCCAGCAGCGTAGACATTCGGCCTAGCGGTTACAATGAGCAGTTCTTC. Amino acid sequence: CASSVDIRPSGYNEQFF.

The rearrangement joins TRBV29-1 to TRBJ1-4; no clear D gene. Between the trimmed V and J ends, which lost 6 bases and 8 bases, there was a span of 10 bases. This CDR3 region has 11 residues. Germline V gene lookup returns CDR1 SQVTM and CDR2 ANQGSEA. The CDR3 loop is CSVLSREKLFF. The CDR3 DNA follows: TGCAGCGTCCTGAGTAGGGAAAAACTGTTTTTT.

This clone was found once. The rearrangement links TRBV5-4 to TRBJ1-2; 8 bases map to TRBD1. The CDR3 has 15 amino acids. V dropped 1 base and J dropped 4; count of bases not matched to a gene: 6. CDR1 and CDR2 (germline): SGHNT, YYREEE (reference sequence). The CDR3 protein is CASSLPSGGTYGYTF. The CDR3 DNA sequence: TGTGCCAGCAGCTTGCCGTCAGGGGGCACCTATGGCTACACCTTC.

The chain recombines TRBV7-2 with TRBJ1-2; no firm D call. Germline V gives CDR1 SGHTA, CDR2 FQGNSA. V lost 1 base, J lost 5 bases, and 11 bases lay in between. This CDR3 comprises 14 residues. CDR3 amino acids: CASSLDSDPYGYTF. The CDR3 region has the DNA TGTGCCAGCAGCTTAGACAGCGACCCATATGGCTACACCTTC.

The chain carries TRBV28 and TRBJ2-7; tentative D call: TRBD1 (5 bases). CDR3 length equals 14 residues. CDR1 is MDHEN and CDR2 is SYDVKM in the germline V gene. Trimming removed 6 bases from V and 0 bases from J, with 12 bases in between. The CDR3 sequence: CASRPTGASYEQYF. CDR3 DNA: TGTGCCAGCAGGCCAACAGGCGCCTCCTACGAGCAGTACTTC.

This chain uses TRBV24-1 with TRBJ2-6; D is uncertain. The CDR3 is 13 amino acids. V was shortened by 9 bases and J by 1 base, with 6 bases between the two germline ends. Germline V lookup: CDR1 KGHDR, CDR2 SFDVKD. The CDR3 bases are TGTGCCACCGGTGCTTCTGGGGCCAACGTCCTGACTTTC. This encodes CATGASGANVLTF.

The genes are TRBV25-1 and TRBJ1-6; D not certain. This CDR3 has 14 residues. Trimming removed 7 bases from V and 7 bases from J, with 14 bases in between. The V gene's germline CDR1 is MGHDK and CDR2 SYGVNS. The CDR3 DNA is TGTGCCAGCATAGTAGGGAGACCCAATTCACCCCTCCACTTT. Translated, it gives CASIVGRPNSPLHF.

The gene calls are TRBV19 and TRBJ1-2; no clear D. This CDR3 region has 17 residues. Germline V lookup: CDR1 LNHDA, CDR2 SQIVND (reference sequence). Trimming pared 6 bases from V and 4 bases from J, leaving 24 bases between. CDR3 sequence (DNA): TGTGCCAGTAGGTGGGTCTCCCGACAAAGCCTTATCTATGGCTACACCTTC. This translates into CASRWVSRQSLIYGYTF.

The J gene is TRBJ1-1, the V gene TRBV5-6, with D possibly matching TRBD1 (6 bases). The CDR3 length is 12 residues. CDR1 is SGHDT, CDR2 YYEEEE, per germline. The V end lost 4 bases, the J end lost 7 bases, and 11 bases lay between the germline ends. Here the CDR3 reads CASSEQGSEAFF. Here the CDR3 DNA reads TGTGCCAGCAGCGAACAGGGAAGTGAAGCTTTCTTT.

The rearrangement links TRBV28 to TRBJ2-1; TRBD2 matches at 7 bases. Trimming removed 6 bases from V and 8 bases from J; junction bases left unmatched: 10. This CDR3 has 14 amino acids. Germline-derived CDR1 and CDR2 are MDHEN and SYDVKM. The DNA for the CDR3 is TGTGCCAGCAGCCCACCGGGGGGTTGGCATGAGCAGTTCTTC. This sequence encodes CASSPPGGWHEQFF.

The rearrangement joins TRBV11-2 to TRBJ2-3; TRBD2 matches at 8 bases. CDR3 length equals 18 residues. From germline, CDR1 is SGHAT and CDR2 FQNNGV. V gave up 1 base and J gave up 2 bases; unmatched junction bases: 11. The CDR3 sequence is CASSLGVVAGRSTDTQYF. CDR3 bases: TGTGCCAGCAGCTTAGGTGTGGTAGCGGGACGTTCCACAGATACGCAGTATTTT.

This chain uses TRBV19 with TRBJ2-3; TRBD1 is a possible D gene (6 bases). The V end lost 5 bases, the J end lost 4 bases, and 16 bases lay between the germline ends. Germline V gives CDR1 LNHDA, CDR2 SQIVND (reference sequence). This CDR3 has 15 residues. DNA for the CDR3: TGTGCCAGTAGTTCGCAGGGGTGGGGCGCAGATACGCAGTATTTT. It yields the protein CASSSQGWGADTQYF.

The rearrangement joins TRBV27 to TRBJ2-1; D is unclear. The ends were cut back, 2 bases at V and 2 bases at J, with 7 bases in the middle. This CDR3 has 14 residues. Germline V lookup: CDR1 MNHEY, CDR2 SMNVEV (reference sequence). The CDR3 DNA reads as TGTGCCAGCAGTTTAGTGAAACCCTACAATGAGCAGTTCTTC. Translated: CASSLVKPYNEQFF.

A single count supports this clone. V is TRBV28 and J is TRBJ1-5; no definite D call. CDR3 length: 11 amino acids. The germline gives CDR1 MDHEN, CDR2 SYDVKM. The V gene lost 11 bases and the J gene lost 1 base, with 6 bases spanning the gap. The CDR3 region has the DNA TGTGCCGTATCCAGCAATCAGCCCCAGCATTTT. Translation gives CAVSSNQPQHF.

V usage is TRBV5-1 and J usage is TRBJ2-7; 8 bases align to TRBD1. This CDR3 comprises 15 residues. CDR1 and CDR2 from the germline V gene are SGHRS and YFSETQ. J gave up 0 bases and V 6 bases, and 8 bases lay outside the gene matches. This CDR3 reads CASKSAGQGSYEQYF. The DNA of the CDR3 is TGCGCCAGCAAGAGCGCCGGACAGGGCTCCTACGAGCAGTACTTC.

This clone is a singleton in its sample. The chain joins TRBV9 to TRBJ2-3, with 8 bases matching TRBD2. Germline CDR1 reads SGDLS; CDR2 reads YYNGEE. The CDR3 runs 17 residues. Trimming removed 0 bases from V and 2 bases from J; junction bases left unmatched: 8. The CDR3 DNA reads TGTGCCAGCAGCGTAGCGGGGGGGCCCCTGAACACAGATACGCAGTATTTT. Residues: CASSVAGGPLNTDTQYF.

The rearrangement joins TRBV10-3 to TRBJ2-7, with 9 bases lining up with TRBD1. Looked up from germline, CDR1 is ENHRY and CDR2 is SYGVKD. Germline trimming cut 3 bases from V and 6 bases from J; bases unmatched to any gene: 6. The CDR3 covers 14 residues. The CDR3 DNA is TGTGCCATCAGTGACGGGACAGGGATAGGCGAGCAGTACTTC. Its protein is CAISDGTGIGEQYF.

Comment on this clone: This specimen includes other DNA sequences encoding the same CDR3. V is TRBV29-1 and J is TRBJ1-1; D may be TRBD1 (5 bases). V lost 4 bases and J lost 2, with 8 bases in between. The germline CDR1 and CDR2 sequences are SQVTM and ANQGSEA. The CDR3 runs to 12 residues. The CDR3 sequence: CSVGTGNTEAFF. The CDR3 DNA sequence: TGCAGCGTTGGTACAGGAAACACTGAAGCTTTCTTT.

The chain links TRBV30 to TRBJ1-2; D unclear. The germline gives CDR1 GTSNPN, CDR2 SVGIG (reference sequence). V dropped 3 bases and J dropped 0 bases, with 29 bases sitting between them. The CDR3 is 20 amino acids. In DNA, the CDR3 is TGTGCCTGGAGCCCACAGACGACCCGCCGTTGGGTTACCTCTAACTATGGCTACACCTTC. Translation: CAWSPQTTRRWVTSNYGYTF. Variable domain in full (rest from reference TRBV30 and TRBJ1-2): SQTIHQWPATLVQPVGSPLSLECTVEGTSNPNLYWYRQAAGRGLQLLFYSVGIGQISSEVPQNLSASRPQDRQFILSSKKLLLSDSGFYLCAWSPQTTRRWVTSNYGYTFGSGTRLTVV.

In DNA, the CDR3 is TGTGCCACCAGCAGAGATCCAGTAGCTAGGGAGACCCAGTACTTC. This translates into CATSRDPVARETQYF. The rearrangement joins TRBV15 to TRBJ2-5; D ambiguous. Trimming cost V 0 bases and J 5 bases, with 13 bases left between them. Germline V gene lookup returns CDR1 LNHNV and CDR2 YYDKDF (reference sequence). The CDR3 spans 15 residues. Combining the CDR3 with reference TRBV15 and TRBJ2-5 gives the whole variable domain DAMVIQNPRYQVTQFGKPVTLSCSQTLNHNVMYWYQQKSSQAPKLLFHYYDKDFNNEADTPDNFQSRRPNTSFCFLDIRSPGLGDTAMYLCATSRDPVARETQYFGPGTRLLVL.

This clone is a singleton in its sample. The V call is TRBV4-3, the J call TRBJ2-1; 14 bases fit TRBD2. The length of the CDR3 is 17 residues. Germline V gene sequence: CDR1 LGHNA, CDR2 YSLEER. The V and J ends lost 3 bases and 8 bases, in that order; junction bases with no gene match: 9. In DNA, the CDR3 is TGCGCCAGCAGCCAGGCGAGGACTAGCGGGGGGAGGTATGAGCAGTTCTTC. Residues: CASSQARTSGGRYEQFF.

In this sample, this clone turned up once. The J gene is TRBJ2-7, the V gene TRBV30, with D perhaps TRBD1 or TRBD2 (5 bases each). Germline V CDR1 and CDR2: GTSNPN, SVGIG (reference sequence). CDR3 length: 16 residues. Deletions cut 3 bases from V and 6 bases from J, with 24 bases between. CDR3 DNA: TGTGCCTGGAGCCCTCCCGTGGGGACGGTAAAGGGCGAGCAGTACTTC. Encoded protein: CAWSPPVGTVKGEQYF.